This T cell receptor beta chain is drawn from a study of siplizumab effects on memory and regulatory T cells. Germline V lookup: CDR1 KGHSH, CDR2 LQKENI. Trimming pared 3 bases from V and 6 bases from J, leaving 14 bases between. This CDR3 has 14 amino acids. TCRdb's table, derived via immunoSEQ multiplex PCR, lists solely in-frame clones and lacks some. Found here are some 100,000 clones, 92% of them singletons; the top ten hold about 0.7%. V usage is TRBV18 and J usage is TRBJ1-2; possibly TRBD1 for D (5 bases). Sequenced material: Tregs sorted from blood. This receptor was taken from a human donor in good health. CDR3 amino acids: CASSPQRGSNGYTF. The CDR3 bases are TGTGCCAGCTCACCCCAGAGGGGTTCTAATGGCTACACCTTC.